The following is a T cell receptor (beta chain) sequence with its context. The sample is drawn from a study of CD8 T cells in Susac syndrome. This CDR3 is built from 13 residues. From germline, CDR1 is SGHTA and CDR2 FQGTGA. V shed 0 bases and J shed 5 bases, with 8 bases lying between them. RNA totalling roughly 0.5 to 1 ug underwent reverse transcription with random hexamers. Across 54 Vbeta and 13 Jbeta, TCR beta CDR3 was amplified with immunoSEQ multiplex PCR. TCRdb recomputed calls from the immunoSEQ multiplex PCR reads with MiXCR, one row per CDR3 protein. The table records approximately 180,000 distinct CDR3 sequences, 85% to 95% of them present only once. CD8+ and CD4+ T cells from blood underwent TCR beta sequencing.

The chain links TRBV7-3 to TRBJ2-7, with D possibly TRBD2 on 5 matching bases. The TCR originated in a human donor with multiple sclerosis. The material sequenced was CD4+ T cells from PBMCs. This CDR3 is CASSLTSGNEQYF. The CDR3, as DNA: TGTGCCAGCAGCTTAACATCGGGAAACGAGCAGTACTTC. Full variable domain (outside the CDR3, taken from reference TRBV7-3 and TRBJ2-7): GAGVSQTPSNKVTEKGKYVELRCDPISGHTALYWYRQSLGQGPEFLIYFQGTGAADDSGLPNDRFFAVRPEGSVSTLKIQRTERGDSAVYLCASSLTSGNEQYFGPGTRLTVT.